Below, 22 T cell receptor beta chains from the same sample are listed, as sequenced in a study of T cells after posttransplantation cyclophosphamide. Methotrexate plus calcineurin inhibitor accompanied controls' myeloablative marrow transplants; sampling was 1 year later. Only in-frame clones appear in the TCRdb table, and some are missing; sequencing was by immunoSEQ multiplex PCR. In the table there are roughly 17,000 clones, 85% of which are singletons. The sequencing used PBMCs, collected after allogeneic stem cell transplant with calcineurin inhibitor and methotrexate. All receptors derive from a female patient aged 18 to 29 who received an allogeneic stem cell transplant from an unrelated donor, was CMV-positive, and had acute and chronic GVHD. A share of the T cells may be of graft donor origin.

The V gene is TRBV11-2, the J gene TRBJ1-3, with D maybe TRBD1 (6 bases). Trimming took off 0 bases at V and 0 bases at J, with 9 bases between the two ends. The germline gives CDR1 SGHAT, CDR2 FQNNGV. This CDR3 has 16 amino acids. The CDR3 coding sequence is TGTGCCAGCAGCTTAGAGGGGGCACTCTCTGGAAACACCATATATTTT. Protein product: CASSLEGALSGNTIYF.

The chain is built from TRBV6-1 and TRBJ2-3, with D uncertain. CDR1 is MNHNS, CDR2 SASEGT, per germline. Trimming removed 0 bases from V and 5 bases from J, with 12 bases in between. This CDR3 is built from 15 residues. The chain's CDR3 is CASSEALRVVDTQYF. CDR3 DNA sequence: TGTGCCAGCAGTGAAGCGCTTCGAGTTGTAGATACGCAGTATTTT.

Only one count was recorded for this clone. The CDR3 bases are TGTGCCAGCAGCTTTAACGCGGGGAGGGGGGCCCAGTACTTC. It is translated as CASSFNAGRGAQYF. The V gene is TRBV7-9, the J gene TRBJ2-5, with D perhaps TRBD2 (7 bases). Germline CDR1 reads SEHNR; CDR2 reads FQNEAQ (reference sequence). This CDR3 comprises 14 residues. V was pared by 3 bases and J by 9 bases, with 17 bases between. The variable domain in full, completed from reference TRBV7-9 and TRBJ2-5, reads DTGVSQNPRHKITKRGQNVTFRCDPISEHNRLYWYRQTLGQGPEFLTYFQNEAQLEKSRLLSDRFSAERPKGSFSTLEIQRTEQGDSAMYLCASSFNAGRGAQYFGPGTRLLVL.

The chain has TRBV5-5 and TRBJ1-5; maybe TRBD1 (6 bases). Trimming removed 1 base from V and 1 base from J, with 12 bases in between. The length of the CDR3 is 16 residues. Looked up from germline, CDR1 is SGHKS and CDR2 is YYEKEE (reference sequence). CDR3 in amino acids: CASSLIGGRSNQPQHF. CDR3 nucleotide sequence: TGTGCCAGCAGCTTGATTGGGGGCAGAAGCAATCAGCCCCAGCATTTT.

The rearrangement links TRBV5-1 to TRBJ2-7; possible D gene TRBD2, 7 bases. The CDR3 loop spans 18 amino acids. Germline V gene lookup returns CDR1 SGHRS and CDR2 YFSETQ. Trimming left V 0 bases short and J 0 bases short, with 19 bases between. This CDR3 reads CASSLGYRALAASYEQYF. The CDR3 DNA reads as TGCGCCAGCAGCTTGGGATACAGGGCTCTAGCGGCCTCCTACGAGCAGTACTTC.

Relative to its sample, this clone is large (0.1 to 1%). The chain carries TRBV19 and TRBJ2-2; 9 positions match TRBD2. The CDR3 contains 14 residues. Looked up from germline, CDR1 is LNHDA and CDR2 is SQIVND (reference sequence). The V segment lost 9 bases and the J segment 10 bases; nucleotides outside the gene matches: 12. CDR3 loop: CASVLVAGAAELFF. CDR3 sequence (DNA): TGTGCCAGCGTACTAGTAGCGGGAGCCGCGGAGCTGTTTTTT. Full variable domain (missing parts from reference TRBV19 and TRBJ2-2): DGGITQSPKYLFRKEGQNVTLSCEQNLNHDAMYWYRQDPGQGLRLIYYSQIVNDFQKGDIAEGYSVSREKKESFPLTVTSAQKNPTAFYLCASVLVAGAAELFFGEGSRLTVL.

This chain uses TRBV29-1 with TRBJ1-2; no firm D call. This CDR3 is built from 12 residues. Germline loops: CDR1 SQVTM, CDR2 ANQGSEA. Trimming removed 3 bases at V and 4 bases at J, with 9 bases between. The CDR3 DNA sequence: TGCAGCGTTGACAAGCGCTCCTATGGCTACACCTTC. Translated, it gives CSVDKRSYGYTF.

V usage is TRBV30 and J usage is TRBJ2-1; TRBD1 agrees at 7 bases. The CDR3 is made up of 13 amino acids. Germline V gives CDR1 GTSNPN, CDR2 SVGIG (reference sequence). This CDR3 reads CARGLGAYNEQFF. For the CDR3, the DNA is TGTGCTAGGGGGCTAGGTGCCTACAATGAGCAGTTCTTC.

A single count supports this clone. The gene calls are TRBV7-8 and TRBJ2-3; D unclear. Per the germline V gene, CDR1 is SGHVS and CDR2 is FQNEAQ. The ends were cut back, 9 bases at V and 2 bases at J, with 15 bases in the middle. The CDR3 consists of 14 residues. The DNA of the CDR3 is TGTGCCAGTAATACCGGTACAGACACAGATACGCAGTATTTT. It codes for CASNTGTDTDTQYF.

The gene calls are TRBV5-1 and TRBJ2-1, with D unresolved. In germline, CDR1 is SGHRS, CDR2 YFSETQ. Trimming removed 0 bases from V and 7 bases from J, with 14 bases in between. This CDR3 has 15 residues. The CDR3 reads CASSLDRPSLNEQFF. The CDR3 bases are TGCGCCAGCAGCTTGGACCGACCTAGTTTAAATGAGCAGTTCTTC.

The chain employs TRBV29-1 and TRBJ2-2; TRBD1 matches at 7 bases. Losses at the gene ends were 7 bases for V and 3 bases for J; bases not matched to a gene: 5. This CDR3 is built from 13 residues. Germline loops: CDR1 SQVTM, CDR2 ANQGSEA. The CDR3 here is CSAGTVHTGELFF. CDR3 bases: TGCAGCGCTGGGACAGTTCACACCGGGGAGCTGTTTTTT.

This clone was observed a handful of times. The chain joins TRBV10-3 to TRBJ2-1; TRBD2 matches 9 bases. Germline V lookup: CDR1 ENHRY, CDR2 SYGVKD. V dropped 4 bases and J dropped 5; count of bases not matched to a gene: 12. CDR3 length equals 17 residues. CDR3 amino acids: CAISGLPGTSRNNEQFF. In nucleotides, the CDR3 is TGTGCCATCAGTGGACTGCCCGGGACTAGCAGAAACAATGAGCAGTTCTTC.

The genes are TRBV27 and TRBJ1-5; TRBD1 matches at 7 bases. The CDR3 loop spans 15 amino acids. J was trimmed by 4 bases and V by 5 bases; bases with no gene match: 8. The germline CDR1 and CDR2 sequences are MNHEY and SMNVEV (reference sequence). The CDR3 sequence is CASSPRQGVNQPQHF. The CDR3 DNA follows: TGTGCCAGCAGTCCTCGACAGGGCGTAAATCAGCCCCAGCATTTT.

This sequence joins TRBV7-6 and TRBJ2-2; 7 positions match TRBD2. Germline CDR1 reads SGHVS; CDR2 reads FNYEAQ. Trimming cost V 4 bases and J 1 base; bases outside gene matches: 9. CDR3 size: 17 residues. CDR3 DNA: TGTGCCAGCAGCTCCCCAACAACGGGAGGGAACACCGGGGAGCTGTTTTTT. Translating gives CASSSPTTGGNTGELFF.

This chain connects TRBV2 to TRBJ1-5, with 8 nucleotides matching TRBD1. With V trimmed by 4 bases and J by 5 bases, 16 bases remained unmatched. Germline V gene data show CDR1 as SNHLY and CDR2 as FYNNEI. The CDR3 loop spans 18 amino acids. As DNA, the CDR3 is TGTGCCAGCAGTGTTCGGGCAGGGGGCGCGGTAGCCCATCAGCCCCAGCATTTT. Amino acid sequence: CASSVRAGGAVAHQPQHF. The variable domain in full, completed from reference TRBV2 and TRBJ1-5, reads EPEVTQTPSHQVTQMGQEVILRCVPISNHLYFYWYRQILGQKVEFLVSFYNNEISEKSEIFDDQFSVERPDGSNFTLKIRSTKLEDSAMYFCASSVRAGGAVAHQPQHFGDGTRLSIL.

The chain links TRBV6-1 to TRBJ2-1; TRBD2 matches at 13 bases. Germline loops: CDR1 MNHNS, CDR2 SASEGT. Trimming removed 1 base from V and 7 bases from J; junction bases left unmatched: 13. The CDR3 runs to 19 residues. This chain's CDR3 is CASSEGLAGGFSFLNEQFF. The CDR3 DNA reads as TGTGCCAGCAGTGAAGGACTAGCGGGAGGCTTTAGTTTCTTGAATGAGCAGTTCTTC.

This clone was observed a few times. This chain joins TRBV21-1 and TRBJ2-2; the table's D call, TRBD1, has no DNA check behind it. TRBV21-1 corresponds to a pseudogene. The CDR3 has 15 amino acids. The CDR3 region has the DNA TGTGCCAGCAGCAATCCAGGGTCGAACACCGGGGAGCTGTTTTTT. Its protein is CASSNPGSNTGELFF.

This clone was seen only once. The chain recombines TRBV29-1 with TRBJ1-1; D unresolved. CDR1 is SQVTM, CDR2 ANQGSEA, per germline. The CDR3 has 10 amino acids. V was clipped by 6 bases and J by 6 bases, with 8 bases between them. CDR3 nucleotides: TGCAGCGTGTTTATATCTGAAGCTTTCTTT. It codes for CSVFISEAFF.

The chain recombines TRBV10-2 with TRBJ1-1; a possible D gene is TRBD1 (5 bases). In germline, CDR1 is WSHSY, CDR2 SAAADI. The CDR3 is made up of 14 amino acids. Trimming pared 7 bases from V and 4 bases from J, leaving 16 bases between. CDR3 in amino acids: CASKVAGLRTEAFF. The CDR3 nucleotides are TGCGCCAGCAAGGTTGCGGGGCTGCGCACTGAAGCTTTCTTT.

The V gene is TRBV6-1, the J gene TRBJ2-3; D call uncertain. CDR3 length: 11 residues. Germline-derived CDR1 and CDR2 are MNHNS and SASEGT. V lost 8 bases and J 6 bases, leaving 9 bases between the germline ends. CDR3 sequence: CASQNIDTQYF. In DNA, the CDR3 is TGTGCCAGCCAGAACATTGATACGCAGTATTTT.

CDR3 bases: TGTGCCAGCAGCTTAGGGACGGGAGCCCGTCATTACAATGAGCAGTTCTTC. The encoded protein is CASSLGTGARHYNEQFF. The V and J genes are TRBV7-9 and TRBJ2-1; TRBD2 is a possible D gene (6 bases). V dropped 1 base and J dropped 4 bases, with 17 bases sitting between them. The length of the CDR3 is 17 residues. Germline V lookup: CDR1 SEHNR, CDR2 FQNEAQ (reference sequence).

This clone appeared a single time. The chain has TRBV11-2 and TRBJ2-5, with D maybe TRBD2 (6 bases). The CDR3 runs 17 residues. CDR1 is SGHAT and CDR2 is FQNNGV in the germline V gene. V was shortened by 5 bases and J by 3 bases, with 22 bases between the two germline ends. CDR3 amino acids: CASSPLGGADLKETQYF. For the CDR3, the DNA is TGTGCCAGCAGCCCCCTCGGAGGGGCAGACCTAAAAGAGACCCAGTACTTC.